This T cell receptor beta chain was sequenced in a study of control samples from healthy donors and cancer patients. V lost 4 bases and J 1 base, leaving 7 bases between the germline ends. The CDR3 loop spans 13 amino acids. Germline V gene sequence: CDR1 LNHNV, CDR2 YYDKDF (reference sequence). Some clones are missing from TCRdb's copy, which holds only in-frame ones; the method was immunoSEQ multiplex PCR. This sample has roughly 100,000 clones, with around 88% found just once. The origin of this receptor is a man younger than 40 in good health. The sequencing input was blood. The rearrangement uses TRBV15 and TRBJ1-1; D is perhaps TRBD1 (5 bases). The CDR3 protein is CATSIRGNTEAFF. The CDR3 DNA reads TGTGCCACCAGCATTAGGGGGAACACTGAAGCTTTCTTT.